This note documents a single T cell receptor (beta chain) sequence. Its specificity is not known. Vbeta (60) and Jbeta (13) primers were used in the PCR. Clones were sequenced by immunoSEQ multiplex PCR, and TCRdb holds only the in-frame ones, with some missing. The sample records about 100,000 clones, nearly 65% being singletons. The data belong to a study of cytomegalovirus exposure and HLA in healthy donors. The V and J ends lost 1 base and 3 bases, in that order; junction bases with no gene match: 5. CDR1 and CDR2 (germline): SGHVS, FNYEAQ. CDR3 length: 18 amino acids. Study results and caveats: Overall, about 160 TCR beta chains were annotated as cytomegalovirus-associated.

The gene calls are TRBV7-6 and TRBJ2-1; 14 bases align to TRBD2. Sequencing input: PBMCs. The sequence came from a human donor in good health. The CDR3 sequence is CASSLVRLAGGGYNEQFF. CDR3 DNA: TGTGCCAGCAGCTTAGTGAGACTAGCGGGAGGGGGCTACAATGAGCAGTTCTTC.